This TCR beta chain is drawn from a study of cytomegalovirus exposure and HLA in healthy donors. At the level of the study: As released early, the data held approximately 80 million unique TCRs from HLA-typed donors. Study observations and caveats: Later analysis showed most CMV-associated TCR beta chains appearing HLA-restricted.

This CDR3 has 15 residues. V dropped 3 bases and J dropped 4 bases, with 16 bases sitting between them. Germline loops: CDR1 LNHDA, CDR2 SQIVND (reference sequence). Primers included in the PCR were 60 Vbeta and 13 Jbeta primers. Repertoires were generated with immunoSEQ multiplex PCR, while TCRdb's copy carries only in-frame clones and drops some. The sample lists some 150,000 clones; around 70% were seen once. This clone showed up just a few times. Its matching antigen is unknown. This sequence joins TRBV19 and TRBJ2-7; possibly TRBD2 for D (7 bases). Material: PBMCs. This receptor was identified in a middle-aged man in good health and CMV-seronegative. CDR3 DNA: TGTGCCAGTAGTATGGTAGCAGGGAGGGGGTACGAGCAGTACTTC. It translates to CASSMVAGRGYEQYF.